A single sample is the source of the 26 T cell receptor beta chains below, sequenced in a study of cytomegalovirus exposure and HLA in healthy donors. Use of 60 Vbeta and 13 Jbeta primers characterized the PCR. Clones were sequenced by immunoSEQ multiplex PCR, and TCRdb holds only the in-frame ones, with some missing. The sample comprises tens of thousands of clones, approximately 84% of which are singletons, and 2.4% rests with the top ten. The material sequenced was PBMCs. The receptor source for this set is a woman aged 45-65 years in good health and CMV-seronegative.

The V gene is TRBV4-1, the J gene TRBJ2-3; D is perhaps TRBD2 (7 bases). Between the trimmed V and J ends, which lost 3 bases and 2 bases, there was a span of 18 bases. This CDR3 is built from 17 residues. Looked up from germline, CDR1 is MGHRA and CDR2 is YSYEKL. The CDR3 DNA follows: TGCGCCAGCAGCCACCCATTTGGGGGGGGGCCCACAGATACGCAGTATTTT. This codes for CASSHPFGGGPTDTQYF.

With respect to this clone: Lacking the conserved final phenylalanine or tryptophan, this CDR3 likely reflects a read error. The chain combines TRBV11-3 with TRBJ1-1, with D perhaps TRBD1 (5 bases). Deletions cut 0 bases from V and 8 bases from J, with 7 bases between. CDR1 and CDR2 (germline): SGHNT, YENEEA. The CDR3 covers 12 residues. The CDR3 region is CASSLDGAEAFL. CDR3 bases: TGTGCCAGCAGCTTAGATGGGGCAGAAGCTTTCCTT.

The genes are TRBV30 and TRBJ2-5; 13 bases align to TRBD2. The CDR3 is made up of 14 amino acids. Unmatched junction bases numbered 4, after V lost 4 bases and J lost 5 bases. The germline CDR1 and CDR2 sequences are GTSNPN and SVGIG (reference sequence). This chain's CDR3 is CAWTEGLAGETQYF. The CDR3 DNA reads TGTGCCTGGACCGAGGGACTAGCGGGGGAGACCCAGTACTTC.

V is TRBV5-6 and J is TRBJ2-1, with no clear D. Germline V gene sequence: CDR1 SGHDT, CDR2 YYEEEE. The CDR3 covers 14 residues. Trimming cost V 0 bases and J 3 bases, with 7 bases left between them. Here the CDR3 reads CASSLGTVYNEQFF. CDR3 DNA sequence: TGTGCCAGCAGCTTGGGTACAGTCTACAATGAGCAGTTCTTC.

V is TRBV5-1 and J is TRBJ2-7; 8 bases line up with TRBD1. The V and J ends lost 4 bases and 7 bases, in that order; junction bases with no gene match: 13. This CDR3 has 15 amino acids. Per germline, CDR1 SGHRS and CDR2 YFSETQ. CDR3 region: CASSTQGAVGVEQYF. The CDR3 DNA follows: TGCGCCAGCAGCACCCAGGGGGCTGTGGGAGTTGAGCAGTACTTC.

The chain has TRBV4-1 and TRBJ2-1, with 7 positions matching TRBD1. Trimming cost V 5 bases and J 0 bases; bases outside gene matches: 4. Per germline, CDR1 MGHRA and CDR2 YSYEKL. The CDR3 loop spans 15 amino acids. CDR3 coding DNA: TGCGCCAGCAGCGAGGGACAGAGCTCCTACAATGAGCAGTTCTTC. Translating gives CASSEGQSSYNEQFF.

The V gene is TRBV27, the J gene TRBJ1-2; 7 bases are shared with TRBD1. Germline loops: CDR1 MNHEY, CDR2 SMNVEV (reference sequence). With 5 bases clipped from V and 8 bases from J, the junction kept 8 bases outside the gene matches. This CDR3 has 13 amino acids. The CDR3 DNA reads as TGTGCCAGCAGTATCGACAGGGTCAGCGGCTACACCTTC. Translation: CASSIDRVSGYTF.

The J gene is TRBJ2-2, the V gene TRBV29-1; TRBD2 matches at 10 bases. CDR1 is SQVTM and CDR2 is ANQGSEA in the germline V gene. This CDR3 is built from 16 residues. J was trimmed by 7 bases and V by 8 bases; bases with no gene match: 16. CDR3 nucleotides: TGCAGCACATATTACCTAGCGGGAGTCATTGTCGGGGAGCTGTTTTTT. It codes for CSTYYLAGVIVGELFF.

This chain uses TRBV27 with TRBJ2-7; a possible D gene is TRBD1 (5 bases). This CDR3 is built from 14 residues. CDR1 MNHEY and CDR2 SMNVEV come from the germline V gene (reference sequence). V lost 4 bases to trimming and J lost 3 bases, with 13 bases between them. Here the CDR3 DNA reads TGTGCCAGCAGTTCTCCCGACAGTTTCTACGAGCAGTACTTC. The encoded protein is CASSSPDSFYEQYF.

This clone was counted between two and nine times. The chain uses TRBV25-1 and TRBJ2-2; 9 bases agree with TRBD2. This CDR3 region has 14 residues. Losses at the gene ends were 4 bases for V and 3 bases for J; bases not matched to a gene: 0. In germline, CDR1 is MGHDK, CDR2 SYGVNS. CDR3 residues: CASSGLADTGELFF. In nucleotides, the CDR3 is TGTGCCAGCAGTGGACTAGCGGACACCGGGGAGCTGTTTTTT.

The V gene is TRBV11-3, the J gene TRBJ1-3, with TRBD1 matching over 9 bases. V lost 4 bases, J lost 4 bases, and 5 bases stayed unmatched. The germline V gene has CDR1 SGHNT and CDR2 YENEEA. There are 15 residues in the CDR3. CDR3 protein: CASSSTGQGGNTIYF. The CDR3, as DNA: TGTGCCAGCAGCTCTACGGGACAGGGAGGAAACACCATATATTTT.

This clone was found a few times. This chain joins TRBV4-3 and TRBJ2-5; 8 bases are a match to TRBD2. The CDR3 runs 18 residues. The V and J ends lost 0 bases and 4 bases, in that order; junction bases with no gene match: 13. Germline CDR1 is LGHNA and CDR2 is YSLEER. Here the CDR3 reads CASSQDELAVSHRETQYF. Here the CDR3 DNA reads TGCGCCAGCAGCCAAGATGAACTAGCGGTTTCCCACAGAGAGACCCAGTACTTC.

The table lists this clone with a few counts. This chain uses TRBV11-1 with TRBJ2-3, with D perhaps matching TRBD1 (5 bases). V lost 1 base, J lost 1 base, and 12 bases lay in between. Germline V lookup: CDR1 SGHAT, CDR2 FQDESV (reference sequence). CDR3 length: 16 amino acids. CDR3: CASSLGASRGTDTQYF. CDR3 DNA: TGTGCCAGCAGCTTAGGGGCCAGCAGGGGCACAGATACGCAGTATTTT. The full variable domain, in which reference TRBV11-1 and TRBJ2-3 provide the parts outside the CDR3, is EAEVAQSPRYKITEKSQAVAFWCDPISGHATLYWYRQILGQGPELLVQFQDESVVDDSQLPKDRFSAERLKGVDSTLKIQPAELGDSAMYLCASSLGASRGTDTQYFGPGTRLTVL.

The table lists this clone with a count of one. The chain employs TRBV5-6 and TRBJ1-2; 8 bases fit TRBD1. J lost 6 bases, V lost 4 bases, and 5 bases had no gene match. The CDR3 is made up of 13 amino acids. Germline V lookup: CDR1 SGHDT, CDR2 YYEEEE. CDR3 amino acids: CASSKTGVDGYTF. CDR3 DNA: TGTGCCAGCAGCAAGACAGGGGTGGATGGCTACACCTTC.

This clone showed up just a few times. The chain uses TRBV2 and TRBJ2-6, with D possibly matching TRBD1 (6 bases). Deletions cut 11 bases from V and 0 bases from J, with 17 bases between. The CDR3 contains 16 residues. Germline CDR1 and CDR2: SNHLY and FYNNEI. The CDR3 protein is CAVDALGGSGANVLTF. In DNA, the CDR3 is TGTGCCGTAGACGCACTAGGGGGCTCTGGGGCCAACGTCCTGACTTTC.

This rearrangement joins TRBV7-3 to TRBJ1-6, with TRBD1 identical over 11 bases. With V trimmed by 4 bases and J by 10 bases, 3 bases remained unmatched. There are 14 residues in the CDR3. Germline CDR1 and CDR2: SGHTA and FQGTGA. CDR3 region: CASSSGQGASPLHF. The CDR3 DNA is TGTGCCAGCAGCTCCGGACAGGGGGCATCACCCCTCCACTTT.

The chain recombines TRBV4-2 with TRBJ1-3; TRBD1 agrees at 9 bases. V trimming: 4 bases; J trimming: 4 bases; junction bases outside the gene matches: 8. The length of the CDR3 is 16 residues. Germline V gives CDR1 LGHNA, CDR2 YNFKEQ. The CDR3 loop reads CASSPSQGQGGNTIYF. DNA for the CDR3: TGTGCCAGCAGCCCTTCACAGGGACAGGGCGGAAACACCATATATTTT.

Notes on this clone: The CDR3 does not end in the conserved phenylalanine or tryptophan, so this is likely a read error. The chain links TRBV19 to TRBJ1-2; the D gene is possibly TRBD1 (6 bases). Germline V gene lookup returns CDR1 LNHDA and CDR2 SQIVND (reference sequence). The CDR3 runs 18 residues. Trimming removed 4 bases from V and 4 bases from J, with 25 bases in between. Here the CDR3 reads CASSTRTGKVDRIYGYTL. CDR3 sequence (DNA): TGTGCCAGTAGTACACGAACCGGGAAAGTGGACAGAATCTATGGCTACACCCTC.

Concerning this clone: This may be a read error: a much more frequent sequence differs by one nucleotide. The chain has TRBV6-1 and TRBJ2-3; 13 positions match TRBD2. The germline CDR1 and CDR2 sequences are MNHNS and SASEGT. With V trimmed by 2 bases and J by 4 bases, 0 bases remained unmatched. The CDR3 covers 15 residues. CDR3 amino acids: CASSETSGGADTQYF. CDR3 DNA sequence: TGTGCCAGCAGTGAAACTAGCGGGGGGGCAGATACGCAGTATTTT.

This chain joins TRBV6-1 and TRBJ2-2; possibly TRBD1 for D (5 bases). The germline CDR1 and CDR2 sequences are MNHNS and SASEGT. The CDR3 covers 14 residues. Trimming removed 10 bases from V and 2 bases from J, with 14 bases in between. The CDR3 region has the DNA TGTGCCACCTTATTAGGGGTAAACACCGGGGAGCTGTTTTTT. Protein sequence: CATLLGVNTGELFF.

J is TRBJ1-5 and V is TRBV6-5; 10 nucleotides match TRBD1. The J segment lost 6 bases and the V segment lost 5 bases, leaving 4 bases of the junction unmatched. The CDR3 sequence is 14 residues long. Germline V gene lookup returns CDR1 MNHEY and CDR2 SVGAGI. CDR3 nucleotides: TGTGCCAGCAGTGAGACAGGGGGCGGTCAGCCCCAGCATTTT. This codes for CASSETGGGQPQHF.

This clone was picked up one time. V is TRBV18 and J is TRBJ2-7, with TRBD2 matching over 12 bases. Germline loops: CDR1 KGHSH, CDR2 LQKENI. The CDR3 has 17 residues. The J segment lost 0 bases and the V segment lost 2 bases, leaving 5 bases of the junction unmatched. The CDR3 bases are TGTGCCAGCTCACCAAGTGGACTAGCGGGGATCTCCTACGAGCAGTACGTC. It is translated as CASSPSGLAGISYEQYV.

The chain is built from TRBV7-3 and TRBJ2-2; possible D gene TRBD1, 6 bases. The length of the CDR3 is 13 residues. V lost 6 bases to trimming and J lost 5 bases, with 10 bases between them. From germline, CDR1 is SGHTA and CDR2 FQGTGA. CDR3 coding DNA: TGTGCCAGCAGTTCAAGGGGGACCGGGGAGCTGTTTTTT. Translating it yields CASSSRGTGELFF.

CDR3 loop: CASSGRAYEQFF. Here the CDR3 DNA reads TGTGCCAGCAGTGGCAGGGCCTATGAGCAGTTCTTC. V gene TRBV2 combines with J gene TRBJ2-1; D is perhaps TRBD1 (5 bases). The CDR3 extends over 12 amino acids. Germline CDR1 SNHLY, CDR2 FYNNEI. Trimming shortened V by 4 bases and J by 8 bases, and 9 bases separated the two germline ends.

V gene TRBV28 combines with J gene TRBJ1-5, with 7 bases that match TRBD1. This CDR3 comprises 16 residues. The V and J ends lost 6 bases and 4 bases, in that order; junction bases with no gene match: 12. Germline V gene lookup returns CDR1 MDHEN and CDR2 SYDVKM. CDR3 DNA sequence: TGTGCCAGCAGGTCGACAGGGTTTTTAAAAAATCAGCCCCAGCATTTT. Its translation is CASRSTGFLKNQPQHF.

A few counts support this clone. Other nucleotide sequences from this sample produce the same CDR3. V usage is TRBV2 and J usage is TRBJ1-2; 10 positions agree with TRBD1. Trimming cost V 3 bases and J 3 bases; bases outside gene matches: 7. The germline CDR1 and CDR2 sequences are SNHLY and FYNNEI. This CDR3 is 16 amino acids long. CDR3 nucleotide sequence: TGTGCCAGCAGTGATCTCCAGACAGGGGGCTACTATGGCTACACCTTC. The encoded protein is CASSDLQTGGYYGYTF.